Below, 7 T cell receptor beta chains from the same sample are listed, as sequenced in a study of cytomegalovirus exposure and HLA in healthy donors. Vbeta (60) and Jbeta (13) primers were used in the PCR. Data came from immunoSEQ multiplex PCR; TCRdb stores just in-frame clones and leaves some out. The sample lists around 200,000 clones; 86% were seen once. Sequencing was carried out using PBMCs. The receptors derive from a woman aged 25 to 45 in good health and CMV-seronegative.

The rearrangement links TRBV28 to TRBJ1-2; TRBD1 might be the D (6 bases). CDR3 size: 14 residues. Germline-derived CDR1 and CDR2 are MDHEN and SYDVKM. The V and J ends lost 6 bases and 8 bases respectively, with 19 bases between them. The CDR3 sequence is CASSPPQGNEGYTF. In DNA, the CDR3 is TGTGCCAGCAGCCCACCACAGGGTAATGAGGGCTACACCTTC.

This rearrangement joins TRBV19 to TRBJ1-5; 8 bases match TRBD1. This CDR3 comprises 16 residues. Unmatched junction bases numbered 9, after V lost 7 bases and J lost 1 base. Germline lookup yields CDR1 LNHDA and CDR2 SQIVND (reference sequence). The CDR3 sequence is CASNPSGQGSNQPQHF. For the CDR3, the DNA is TGTGCCAGTAATCCAAGCGGACAGGGCAGCAATCAGCCCCAGCATTTT.

The chain couples TRBV27 to TRBJ2-1, with 7 bases lining up with TRBD2. V was pared by 8 bases and J by 2 bases, with 9 bases of the junction left unmatched. CDR1 is MNHEY and CDR2 is SMNVEV in the germline V gene (reference sequence). The CDR3 covers 15 residues. The CDR3 DNA sequence: TGTGCCAGCGCGTTTGGCGGGAGCCCCTACAATGAGCAGTTCTTC. Translating gives CASAFGGSPYNEQFF.

The V call is TRBV7-8, the J call TRBJ2-1, with a possible D match to TRBD2 (6 bases). CDR3 length: 15 amino acids. Per the germline V gene, CDR1 is SGHVS and CDR2 is FQNEAQ. The ends were cut back, 5 bases at V and 2 bases at J, with 13 bases in the middle. This CDR3 reads CASSHRAGTYNEQFF. CDR3 nucleotides: TGTGCCAGCAGCCATCGGGCGGGAACCTACAATGAGCAGTTCTTC.

In its sample, this clone was seen a few times. The rearrangement uses TRBV7-8 and TRBJ2-1, with 8 bases that match TRBD1. The CDR3 consists of 20 residues. Per the germline V gene, CDR1 is SGHVS and CDR2 is FQNEAQ. Unmatched junction bases numbered 18, after V lost 2 bases and J lost 3 bases. CDR3 bases: TGTGCCAGCAGCTTAAGAGAGACAGGGGCCCCCTGGAGAGGCTACAATGAGCAGTTCTTC. Protein product: CASSLRETGAPWRGYNEQFF.

This clone was counted only a few times. J is TRBJ2-7 and V is TRBV15; 8 bases line up with TRBD2. The CDR3 is 16 amino acids. In germline, CDR1 is LNHNV, CDR2 YYDKDF (reference sequence). Germline trimming cut 5 bases from V and 5 bases from J; bases unmatched to any gene: 14. This chain's CDR3 is CATSPRGRGGIDEQYF. The CDR3 bases are TGTGCCACCAGCCCTCGAGGACGCGGGGGGATTGACGAGCAGTACTTC.

This clone was seen once. The rearrangement joins TRBV4-2 to TRBJ2-4; 12 nucleotides align to TRBD2. Losses at the gene ends were 4 bases for V and 4 bases for J; bases not matched to a gene: 17. The length of the CDR3 is 20 residues. Germline V CDR1 and CDR2: LGHNA, YNFKEQ. The CDR3 DNA sequence: TGTGCCAGCAGCCCCTCTCGACAGGGAGAGACTAGCGGGGGAAAAAACATTCAGTACTTC. Encoded protein: CASSPSRQGETSGGKNIQYF.